The subject of this entry is one T cell receptor (beta chain). This specimen comes from a study of identical twins. Through template switching, a universal primer site was introduced, and the cDNA contained unique molecular identifiers. TCRdb processed the 5' RACE reads anew with MiXCR; each CDR3 protein has one entry. The repertoire has about 490,000 distinct CDR3 sequences, approximately 16% of them found once; the top ten carry about 0.47%. The CDR3 sequence is 14 residues long. V shed 7 bases and J 8 bases; nucleotides not matched to a gene: 12. This same sample was also part of a study on yellow fever vaccine responses in identical twins.

The sequencing input was CD4+ T cells sorted from blood. The clonotype was recovered from a woman aged 18-35 years in good health. The rearrangement uses TRBV12-3 or TRBV12-4 and TRBJ2-3, with 7 bases lining up with TRBD2. This CDR3 reads CASTEGAGWSTQYF. The CDR3 DNA follows: TGTGCCAGCACCGAAGGAGCGGGATGGAGTACGCAGTATTTT.